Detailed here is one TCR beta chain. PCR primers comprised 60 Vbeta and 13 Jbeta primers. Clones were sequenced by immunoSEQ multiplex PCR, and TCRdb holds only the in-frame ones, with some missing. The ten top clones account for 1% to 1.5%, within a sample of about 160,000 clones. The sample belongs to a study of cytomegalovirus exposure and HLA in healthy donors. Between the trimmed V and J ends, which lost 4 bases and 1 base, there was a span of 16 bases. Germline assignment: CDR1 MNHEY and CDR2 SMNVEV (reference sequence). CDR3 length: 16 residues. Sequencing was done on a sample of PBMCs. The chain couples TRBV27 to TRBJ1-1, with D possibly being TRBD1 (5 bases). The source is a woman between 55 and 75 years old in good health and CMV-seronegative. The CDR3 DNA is TGTGCCAGCAGTTCAGGGTCCAGCGACCCGAACACTGAAGCTTTCTTT. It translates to CASSSGSSDPNTEAFF.